A single sample gave rise to the 25 T cell receptor beta chains below, sequenced in a study of T cells in Graves' hyperthyroidism and ophthalmopathy (dated by TCRdb to the late 2010s). Libraries came from multiplex PCR. The sequencing machine was an Illumina HiSeq 2000. Amplification of TCR beta CDR3 regions was carried out from RNA transcripts. The TCR CDR3 was subjected to a first round of RT-PCR using the HTBI primer set and the Qiagen OneStep RT-PCR kit. TCRdb itself trimmed the public reads at Q25 with fastp, ran MiXCR and retained productive beta chains. All rows with the same CDR3 protein become a single entry with the most common DNA and genes. This sample gives approximately 640,000 distinct CDR3 sequences in total; around 15% of them show up just once. The ten most abundant clones make up about 16% of the sample. Specimen: blood. These receptors originate from a man aged 45-65 years with Graves' hyperthyroidism.

This chain joins TRBV7-6 and TRBJ2-3, with a possible D match to TRBD2 (7 bases). With 3 bases removed from V and 3 bases from J, the gap between germline ends came to 13 bases. The CDR3 has 15 residues. Germline assignment: CDR1 SGHVS and CDR2 FNYEAQ. For the CDR3, the DNA is TGTGCCAGCAGCTTCAGGGGCGGGAGAACAGATACGCAGTATTTT. This encodes CASSFRGGRTDTQYF.

On this clonotype itself: Given a much more abundant clone one base away, this may be a read error. The chain has TRBV6-2 or TRBV6-3 and TRBJ2-5, with TRBD2 as a possible D gene (6 bases). Germline CDR1 reads MNHEY; CDR2 reads SVGEGT. The CDR3 is 15 residues long. The V gene lost 5 bases and the J gene lost 5 bases, with 18 bases spanning the gap. The CDR3 sequence: CASSESFEAGETQYF. The CDR3 bases are TGTGCCAGCAGTGAGTCGTTTGAGGCGGGGGAGACCCAGTACTTC.

This clonotype was counted at least ten times. This rearrangement joins TRBV6-2 or TRBV6-3 to TRBJ2-7; 8 nucleotides match TRBD2. Germline trimming cut 8 bases from V and 0 bases from J; bases unmatched to any gene: 15. CDR1 and CDR2 from the germline V gene are MNHEY and SVGEGT. The CDR3 has 17 residues. The CDR3 DNA sequence: TGTGCCAGCGTGGTGGGTCAATGGAGCGGGAGCTCCTACGAGCAGTACTTC. Amino acid sequence: CASVVGQWSGSSYEQYF.

This clonotype occurred many times. The chain has TRBV2 and TRBJ2-1; D is ambiguous. This CDR3 has 12 amino acids. Trimming took off 10 bases at V and 4 bases at J, with 11 bases between the two ends. Germline CDR1 SNHLY, CDR2 FYNNEI. The CDR3 reads CATTTYYNEQFF. The CDR3 DNA reads TGTGCCACCACGACTTATTACAATGAGCAGTTCTTC.

This clonotype was counted ten times or more. The gene calls are TRBV27 and TRBJ1-1; TRBD1 matches 11 bases. The CDR3 is 15 residues long. Germline V gene sequence: CDR1 MNHEY, CDR2 SMNVEV (reference sequence). The junction had 5 bases not matched to a gene; V was cut back by 4 bases and J by 4 bases. CDR3: CASSSSGTGGTEAFF. In DNA, the CDR3 is TGTGCCAGCAGTTCATCCGGGACAGGGGGCACTGAAGCTTTCTTT.

In this sample, this clonotype turned up many times. The chain employs TRBV5-1 and TRBJ2-3; TRBD2 might be the D (5 bases). CDR1 is SGHRS, CDR2 YFSETQ, per germline. V lost 4 bases to trimming and J lost 2 bases, with 14 bases between them. The CDR3 is 15 amino acids. This CDR3 is CASSTLSEFTDTQYF. The DNA of the CDR3 is TGCGCCAGCAGCACCCTTAGCGAGTTCACAGATACGCAGTATTTT. Supplemented by reference TRBV5-1 and TRBJ2-3, the full variable domain reads KAGVTQTPRYLIKTRGQQVTLSCSPISGHRSVSWYQQTPGQGLQFLFEYFSETQRNKGNFPGRFSGRQFSNSRSEMNVSTLELGDSALYLCASSTLSEFTDTQYFGPGTRLTVL.

The chain carries TRBV5-1 and TRBJ1-1; 8 bases are a match to TRBD1. With 2 bases clipped from V and 10 bases from J, the junction kept 13 bases outside the gene matches. Germline V lookup: CDR1 SGHRS, CDR2 YFSETQ. This CDR3 spans 15 amino acids. Written as DNA, the CDR3 is TGCGCCAGCAGCTTTCAGGAGACAGGGGAGAGGTCAGCTTTCTTT. Translating it yields CASSFQETGERSAFF.

This clonotype was counted at least ten times. This chain uses TRBV4-3 with TRBJ2-1; 9 nucleotides agree with TRBD2. Germline CDR1 and CDR2: LGHNA and YSLEER. The J segment lost 6 bases and the V segment lost 3 bases, leaving 9 bases of the junction unmatched. This CDR3 comprises 16 residues. The CDR3 reads CASSHRLAVFPNEQFF. The DNA of the CDR3 is TGCGCCAGCAGCCACAGACTAGCGGTTTTCCCCAATGAGCAGTTCTTC.

This clonotype was recorded many times. The rearrangement links TRBV13 to TRBJ2-7; 9 positions agree with TRBD1. The CDR3 is 14 residues long. Trimming cost V 4 bases and J 5 bases; bases outside gene matches: 6. Germline loops: CDR1 PRHDT, CDR2 FYEKMQ (reference sequence). CDR3 bases: TGTGCCAGCAGCTCCCGGGACAGGGACCACGAGCAGTACTTC. This gives the protein CASSSRDRDHEQYF.

This clonotype appeared once. The chain has TRBV29-1 and TRBJ1-1; D is uncertain. Trimming took 1 base from V and 0 from J, leaving 18 bases between them. Germline CDR1 reads SQVTM; CDR2 reads ANQGSEA. There are 17 residues in the CDR3. Here the CDR3 reads CSVEVVEGGYMNTEAFF. Here the CDR3 DNA reads TGCAGCGTTGAAGTCGTCGAGGGCGGGTACATGAACACTGAAGCTTTCTTT.

In its sample, this clonotype was seen once. The chain employs TRBV7-6 and TRBJ2-7, with TRBD1 as a possible D gene (6 bases). The CDR3 covers 15 residues. Germline CDR1 is SGHVS and CDR2 is FNYEAQ. V was clipped by 5 bases and J by 2 bases, with 16 bases between them. In DNA, the CDR3 is TGTGCCAGCAGCGATACAGGGAAAAACGCCTACGAGCAGTACTTC. Translating it yields CASSDTGKNAYEQYF.

This clonotype was seen ten or more times. The chain recombines TRBV7-9 with TRBJ1-4; 8 bases line up with TRBD1. The CDR3 is made up of 16 amino acids. The germline CDR1 and CDR2 sequences are SEHNR and FQNEAQ (reference sequence). V was clipped by 5 bases and J by 3 bases; unmatched bases: 8. The chain's CDR3 is CASSRTDRAPNEKLFF. The CDR3 DNA sequence: TGTGCCAGCAGCCGTACGGACAGGGCGCCTAATGAAAAACTGTTTTTT. Filled out from reference TRBV7-9 and TRBJ1-4, the complete variable domain reads DTGVSQNPRHKITKRGQNVTFRCDPISEHNRLYWYRQTLGQGPEFLTYFQNEAQLEKSRLLSDRFSAERPKGSFSTLEIQRTEQGDSAMYLCASSRTDRAPNEKLFFGSGTQLSVL.

This clonotype was recorded a few times. J is TRBJ1-4 and V is TRBV6-1; a weak D match, TRBD1 (6 bases). The germline V gene encodes CDR1 MNHNS and CDR2 SASEGT. The CDR3 spans 15 residues. V dropped 5 bases and J dropped 5 bases, with 15 bases sitting between them. The CDR3 bases are TGTGCCAGCAGTCCATCTACAGGGTCAAATGAAAAACTGTTTTTT. Translation gives CASSPSTGSNEKLFF.

This clonotype was observed a few times. The chain has TRBV28 and TRBJ2-7, with TRBD2 as a possible D gene (5 bases). The ends were cut back, 3 bases at V and 6 bases at J, with 15 bases in the middle. The CDR3 covers 14 residues. Germline values: CDR1 MDHEN, CDR2 SYDVKM. The CDR3 DNA is TGTGCCAGCAGTTTTGTCCTAGCTCAAGCCGAGCAGTACTTC. Protein product: CASSFVLAQAEQYF.

The rearrangement joins TRBV24-1 to TRBJ2-1; no reliable D call. Germline values: CDR1 KGHDR, CDR2 SFDVKD. There are 15 residues in the CDR3. Trimming removed 7 bases from V and 0 bases from J, with 12 bases in between. CDR3 loop: CATRPSTSSYNEQFF. The CDR3 DNA is TGTGCCACCAGGCCTAGTACCAGCTCCTACAATGAGCAGTTCTTC.

This clonotype was observed many times. The rearrangement joins TRBV28 to TRBJ2-5; 13 nucleotides line up with TRBD2. Germline CDR1 MDHEN, CDR2 SYDVKM. The CDR3 is 16 amino acids. With 5 bases clipped from V and 2 bases from J, the junction kept 5 bases outside the gene matches. The CDR3 sequence is CASSRRLAGGQETQYF. DNA of the CDR3: TGTGCCAGCAGTCGAAGACTAGCGGGAGGTCAAGAGACCCAGTACTTC.

The chain carries TRBV9 and TRBJ1-1; possible D gene TRBD1, 5 bases. Germline V gene sequence: CDR1 SGDLS, CDR2 YYNGEE. The CDR3 length is 14 residues. Trimming took 2 bases from V and 3 from J, leaving 11 bases between them. CDR3 sequence: CASSVDGADTEAFF. CDR3 DNA sequence: TGTGCCAGCAGCGTTGACGGGGCAGACACTGAAGCTTTCTTT. The full variable domain, with the rest looked up from reference TRBV9 and TRBJ1-1, is DSGVTQTPKHLITATGQRVTLRCSPRSGDLSVYWYQQSLDQGLQFLIQYYNGEERAKGNILERFSAQQFPDLHSELNLSSLELGDSALYFCASSVDGADTEAFFGQGTRLTVV.

The V call is TRBV9, the J call TRBJ1-2; 9 bases map to TRBD1. The CDR3 is 18 residues long. After removal of 0 bases from V and 3 bases from J, the junction contained 12 bases not matched to a gene. Germline lookup yields CDR1 SGDLS and CDR2 YYNGEE. This chain's CDR3 is CASSVVAGTGRRDYGYTF. CDR3 nucleotides: TGTGCCAGCAGCGTAGTTGCCGGGACAGGGAGACGAGACTATGGCTACACCTTC. The whole variable domain, filled in from reference TRBV9 and TRBJ1-2, reads DSGVTQTPKHLITATGQRVTLRCSPRSGDLSVYWYQQSLDQGLQFLIQYYNGEERAKGNILERFSAQQFPDLHSELNLSSLELGDSALYFCASSVVAGTGRRDYGYTFGSGTRLTVV.

The rearrangement joins TRBV7-9 to TRBJ2-1; D may be TRBD2 (6 bases). Germline-derived CDR1 and CDR2 are SEHNR and FQNEAQ (reference sequence). The length of the CDR3 is 12 residues. V was pared by 1 base and J by 15 bases, with 13 bases between. The CDR3 here is CASSLETSERFF. In nucleotides, the CDR3 is TGTGCCAGCAGCTTAGAGACTAGTGAGAGGTTCTTC.

This clonotype has at least ten counts. J is TRBJ2-1 and V is TRBV6-1, with 10 bases matching TRBD2. Per the germline V gene, CDR1 is MNHNS and CDR2 is SASEGT. J lost 1 base, V lost 5 bases, and 5 bases had no gene match. This CDR3 comprises 16 residues. The CDR3 spells CASSSKTSGSYNEQFF. Written as DNA, the CDR3 is TGTGCCAGCAGTTCCAAGACTAGCGGGTCCTACAATGAGCAGTTCTTC.

This clonotype was counted between two and nine times. J is TRBJ2-6 and V is TRBV29-1; 7 bases align to TRBD1. V lost 6 bases to trimming and J lost 1 base; unmatched junction nucleotides: 0. CDR3 length: 13 residues. Germline values: CDR1 SQVTM, CDR2 ANQGSEA. DNA for the CDR3: TGCAGCGTGACAGGGTCTGGGGCCAACGTCCTGACTTTC. It translates to CSVTGSGANVLTF.

There are a few counts of this clonotype. A read error may explain this, as a much larger clone is one base away. The chain links TRBV2 to TRBJ2-2, with a weak D call TRBD1 (7 bases). The CDR3 loop spans 18 amino acids. Germline V lookup: CDR1 SNHLY, CDR2 FYNNEI. The CDR3 nucleotides are TGTGCCAGCAGTTTACTACCAAGACAGGGAGCGAACACCGGGGGGCTGTTTTTT. It specifies CASSLLPRQGANTGGLFF. The full variable domain, completed using reference TRBV2 and TRBJ2-2, is EPEVTQTPSHQVTQMGQEVILRCVPISNHLYFYWYRQILGQKVEFLVSFYNNEISEKSEIFDDQFSVERPDGSNFTLKIRSTKLEDSAMYFCASSLLPRQGANTGGLFFGEGSRLTVL.

In its sample, this clonotype was seen a few times. V is TRBV6-2 or TRBV6-3 and J is TRBJ2-1; D might be TRBD2 (5 bases). This CDR3 is 13 amino acids long. Germline assignment: CDR1 MNHEY and CDR2 SVGEGT. V lost 6 bases and J 8 bases, leaving 14 bases between the germline ends. As DNA, the CDR3 is TGTGCCAGCAGCCCCATCGGAGGCCATGAGCAGTTCTTC. Translated: CASSPIGGHEQFF.

The chain combines TRBV6-1 with TRBJ1-6; possible D gene TRBD1, 5 bases. The V end lost 7 bases, the J end lost 8 bases, and 18 bases lay between the germline ends. There are 15 residues in the CDR3. Germline assignment: CDR1 MNHNS and CDR2 SASEGT. The CDR3 DNA follows: TGTGCCAGCACCTTACCCCAGGGTTCGGATTCACCCCTCCACTTT. Its translation is CASTLPQGSDSPLHF.

This clonotype has a handful of counts. This chain links TRBV9 with TRBJ2-3; D possibly uses TRBD1 or TRBD2 (6 bases each). V dropped 2 bases and J dropped 7 bases, with 14 bases sitting between them. Looked up from germline, CDR1 is SGDLS and CDR2 is YYNGEE. This CDR3 region has 14 residues. The CDR3 spells CASSVTGGGYTQYF. DNA for the CDR3: TGTGCCAGCAGCGTTACCGGAGGGGGTTATACGCAGTATTTT.